This TCR beta chain stems from a study of T-cell reconstitution after alpha-beta-depleted transplantation in children. The TCRbeta library was prepared with unique molecular identifiers. TCRdb reprocessed the PCR reads with MiXCR, giving one entry per CDR3 protein. The profile shows about 200,000 distinct CDR3 sequences, about 6.6% of them singletons. This CDR3 has 13 residues. Per germline, CDR1 SQVTM and CDR2 ANQGSEA. V lost 5 bases and J lost 7; bases outside the gene matches: 7. This clonotype was counted ten times or more. The chain uses TRBV29-1 and TRBJ2-1; 8 bases are shared with TRBD2. The sequence derives from a boy aged 2 to 10 with acute lymphoblastic leukemia, due to receive a stem cell transplant. The source was PBMCs, collected before TCRalphabeta/CD19-depleted stem cell transplant. For the CDR3, the DNA is TGCAGCGTTAGGAGCGGGAGTTTGAATGAGCAGTTCTTC. Protein sequence: CSVRSGSLNEQFF.